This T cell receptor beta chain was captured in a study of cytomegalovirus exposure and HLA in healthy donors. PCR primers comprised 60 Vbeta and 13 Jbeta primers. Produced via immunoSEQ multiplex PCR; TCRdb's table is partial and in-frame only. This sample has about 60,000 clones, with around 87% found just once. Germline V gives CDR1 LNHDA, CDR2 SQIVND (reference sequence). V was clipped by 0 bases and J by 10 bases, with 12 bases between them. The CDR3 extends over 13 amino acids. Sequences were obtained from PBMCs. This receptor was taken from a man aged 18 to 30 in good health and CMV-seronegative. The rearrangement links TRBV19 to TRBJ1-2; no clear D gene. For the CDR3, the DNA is TGTGCCAGTAGTATAGATCGAGCTACCCCCTACACCTTC. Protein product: CASSIDRATPYTF.